This TCR beta chain derives from a study of cytomegalovirus exposure and HLA in healthy donors. In the study overall: Clustering assigned 81% of the roughly 400 genotyped donors to the Caucasian-associated ancestry cluster.

The primer mix had 60 Vbeta and 13 Jbeta primers. Libraries were prepared by immunoSEQ multiplex PCR; TCRdb keeps only in-frame clonotypes and omits some of them. The table has around 110,000 clones, about 79% seen once. The study's findings and limits: Most subjects had HLA-A and HLA-B alleles reportedly predicted accurately by TCR beta sequences.

As concerns this clone: Its antigen is not identified.

CDR1 and CDR2 (germline): ENHRY, SYGVKD. The trim removed 6 bases at V and 4 bases at J, leaving 6 bases unmatched. The CDR3 has 15 amino acids. Material: PBMCs. This TCR was recovered from a man between 25 and 39 years old in good health and CMV-seropositive. The chain has TRBV10-3 and TRBJ2-1; 10 bases are shared with TRBD1. Here the CDR3 reads CAISPGTGDYNEQFF. The CDR3 nucleotides are TGTGCCATCAGCCCCGGGACAGGGGATTACAATGAGCAGTTCTTC.